The entry that follows covers one T cell receptor (beta chain) sequence. Antigen unknown. This record belongs to a study of shared clonotypes between healthy human individuals. Study information: Each donor's CD4 naive and CD4 memory cells filled three plates apiece, CD8 naive two, and CD8 memory one. Study results and limitations: Non-shared clonotypes displayed generation probabilities falling below those of clonotypes present in all four donors.

The study enrolled healthy HIV-negative adults without recent acute infections or vaccinations as donors. Each sample came from a Caucasian adult donor living in Nashville, Tennessee. Only in-frame clones appear in the TCRdb table, and some are missing; sequencing was by immunoSEQ multiplex PCR. The profile shows about 1 million clones, around four fifths of them singletons. Germline CDR1 is SGDLS and CDR2 is YYNGEE. Trimming at V came to 3 bases and at J to 4 bases, leaving 12 bases not matched to a gene. The CDR3 is 17 amino acids. This clonotype was sampled from a man younger than 30 in good health. The rearrangement links TRBV9 to TRBJ2-3; 9 bases line up with TRBD2. The source material was memory CD4+ T cells sorted from blood. Noted subset: CD45RA-negative fraction. CDR3 amino acids: CASSATSGSVSSDTQYF. CDR3 DNA: TGTGCCAGCAGCGCTACTAGCGGGTCGGTTAGCTCAGATACGCAGTATTTT.